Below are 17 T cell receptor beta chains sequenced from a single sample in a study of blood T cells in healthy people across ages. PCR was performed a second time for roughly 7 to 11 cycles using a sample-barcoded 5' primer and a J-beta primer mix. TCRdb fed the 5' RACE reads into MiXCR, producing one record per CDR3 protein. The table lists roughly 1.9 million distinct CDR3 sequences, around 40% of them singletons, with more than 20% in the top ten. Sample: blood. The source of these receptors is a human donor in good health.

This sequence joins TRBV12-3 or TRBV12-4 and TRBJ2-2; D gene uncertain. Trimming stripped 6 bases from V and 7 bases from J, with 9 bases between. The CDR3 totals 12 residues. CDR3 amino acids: CASRIDYGELFF. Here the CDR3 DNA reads TGTGCCAGCAGGATCGATTACGGGGAGCTGTTTTTT.

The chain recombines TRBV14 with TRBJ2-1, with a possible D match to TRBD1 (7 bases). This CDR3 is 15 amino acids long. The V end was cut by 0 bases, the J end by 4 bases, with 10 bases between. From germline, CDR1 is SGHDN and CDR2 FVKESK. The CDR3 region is CASSQDRGVYNEQFF. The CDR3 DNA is TGTGCCAGCAGCCAAGACAGGGGGGTTTACAATGAGCAGTTCTTC.

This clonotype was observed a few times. The CDR3 DNA sequence: TGTGCCAGCAGAAACAGGGCTGGGGCCAACGTCCTGACTTTC. Residues: CASRNRAGANVLTF. The chain employs TRBV6-5 and TRBJ2-6, with a possible D match to TRBD1 (6 bases). Germline CDR1 reads MNHEY; CDR2 reads SVGAGI. The V end was cut by 6 bases, the J end by 2 bases, with 8 bases between. The CDR3 has 14 residues.

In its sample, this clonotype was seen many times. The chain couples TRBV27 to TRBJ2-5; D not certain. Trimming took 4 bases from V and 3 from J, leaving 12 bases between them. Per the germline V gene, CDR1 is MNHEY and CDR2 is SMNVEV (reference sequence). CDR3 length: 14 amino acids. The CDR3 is CASSSHIREETQYF. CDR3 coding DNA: TGTGCCAGCAGTTCTCACATACGTGAAGAGACCCAGTACTTC.

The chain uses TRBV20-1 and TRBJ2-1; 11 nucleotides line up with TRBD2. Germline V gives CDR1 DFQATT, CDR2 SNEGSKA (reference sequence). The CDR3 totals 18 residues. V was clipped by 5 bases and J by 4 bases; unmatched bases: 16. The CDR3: CSAQRLAGPATSYNEQFF. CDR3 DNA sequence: TGCAGTGCTCAAAGACTAGCGGGGCCTGCAACTTCTTACAATGAGCAGTTCTTC.

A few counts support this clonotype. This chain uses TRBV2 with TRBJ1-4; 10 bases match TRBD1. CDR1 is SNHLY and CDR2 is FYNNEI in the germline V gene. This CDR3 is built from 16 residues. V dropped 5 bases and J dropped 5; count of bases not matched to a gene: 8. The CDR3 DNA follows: TGTGCCAGCAGTCCCACAGGGACAGGGGAGAATGAAAAACTGTTTTTT. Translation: CASSPTGTGENEKLFF.

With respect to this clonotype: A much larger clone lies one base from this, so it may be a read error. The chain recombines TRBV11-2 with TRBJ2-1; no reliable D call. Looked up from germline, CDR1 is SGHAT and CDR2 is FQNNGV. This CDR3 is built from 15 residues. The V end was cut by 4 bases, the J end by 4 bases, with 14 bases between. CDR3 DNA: TGTGCCAGCAGCTCTAAGGATTCCCCTTACAATGAGCAGTTCTTC. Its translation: CASSSKDSPYNEQFF.

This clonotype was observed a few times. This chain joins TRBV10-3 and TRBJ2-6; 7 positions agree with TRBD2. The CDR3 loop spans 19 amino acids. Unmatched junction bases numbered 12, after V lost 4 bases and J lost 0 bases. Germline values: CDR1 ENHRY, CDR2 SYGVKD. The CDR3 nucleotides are TGTGCCATCAGTGGCCAAGGGAGGGCCCACCACTCTGGGGCCAACGTCCTGACTTTC. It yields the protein CAISGQGRAHHSGANVLTF.

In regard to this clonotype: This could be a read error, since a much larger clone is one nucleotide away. CDR3 nucleotides: TGCGCCAGCAGCCGTTCGTCCCAGACAACTAATGAAAAACGGTTTTTT. This encodes CASSRSSQTTNEKRFF. This chain links TRBV4-3 with TRBJ1-4; D not certain. The CDR3 is 16 residues long. Germline CDR1 LGHNA, CDR2 YSLEER.

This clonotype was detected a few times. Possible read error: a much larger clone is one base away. CDR3 nucleotides: TGTGCCAGCAGTTTAATGGGAGGCAATCAGCCCCAGCATTTT. Protein: CASSLMGGNQPQHF. The chain combines TRBV12-3 or TRBV12-4 with TRBJ1-5; D is uncertain. CDR3 length equals 14 residues. V was clipped by 2 bases and J by 2 bases, with 7 bases between them.

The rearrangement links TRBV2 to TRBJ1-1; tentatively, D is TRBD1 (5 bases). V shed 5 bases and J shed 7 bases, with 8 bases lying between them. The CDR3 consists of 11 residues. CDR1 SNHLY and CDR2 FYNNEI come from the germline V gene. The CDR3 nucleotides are TGTGCCAGCAGTATTACAGGTGAAGCTTTCTTT. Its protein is CASSITGEAFF.

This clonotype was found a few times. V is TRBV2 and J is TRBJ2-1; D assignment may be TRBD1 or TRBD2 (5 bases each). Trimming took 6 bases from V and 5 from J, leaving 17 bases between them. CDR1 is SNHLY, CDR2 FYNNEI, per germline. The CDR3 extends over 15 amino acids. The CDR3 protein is CASRSDAGRHNEQFF. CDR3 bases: TGTGCCAGCAGGTCAGACGCAGGGAGACACAATGAGCAGTTCTTC.

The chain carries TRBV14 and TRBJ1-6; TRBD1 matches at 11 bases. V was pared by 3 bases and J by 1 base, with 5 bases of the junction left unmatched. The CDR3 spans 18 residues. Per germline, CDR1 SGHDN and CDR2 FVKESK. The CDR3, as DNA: TGTGCCAGCAGCCACGGCGGACAGGGGGCATCCTATAATTCACCCCTCCACTTT. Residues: CASSHGGQGASYNSPLHF.

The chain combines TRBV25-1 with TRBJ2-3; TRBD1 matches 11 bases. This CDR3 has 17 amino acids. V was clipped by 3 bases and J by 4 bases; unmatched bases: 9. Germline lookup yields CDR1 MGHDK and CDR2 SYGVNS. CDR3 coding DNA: TGTGCCAGCAGTGAGTCGACCGGGACAGGGGGGGCAGATACGCAGTATTTT. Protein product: CASSESTGTGGADTQYF. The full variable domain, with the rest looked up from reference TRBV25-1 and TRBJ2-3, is EADIYQTPRYLVIGTGKKITLECSQTMGHDKMYWYQQDPGMELHLIHYSYGVNSTEKGDLSSESTVSRIRTEHFPLTLESARPSHTSQYLCASSESTGTGGADTQYFGPGTRLTVL.

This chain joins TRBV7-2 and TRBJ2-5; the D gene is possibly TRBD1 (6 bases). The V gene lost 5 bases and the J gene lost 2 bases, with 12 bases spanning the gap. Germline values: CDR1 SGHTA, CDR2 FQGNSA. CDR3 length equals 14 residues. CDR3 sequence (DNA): TGTGCCAGCAGCCGACAGGCGGTTCAAGAGACCCAGTACTTC. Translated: CASSRQAVQETQYF. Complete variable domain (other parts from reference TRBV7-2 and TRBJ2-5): GAGVSQSPSNKVTEKGKDVELRCDPISGHTALYWYRQSLGQGLEFLIYFQGNSAPDKSGLPSDRFSAERTGGSVSTLTIQRTQQEDSAVYLCASSRQAVQETQYFGPGTRLLVL.

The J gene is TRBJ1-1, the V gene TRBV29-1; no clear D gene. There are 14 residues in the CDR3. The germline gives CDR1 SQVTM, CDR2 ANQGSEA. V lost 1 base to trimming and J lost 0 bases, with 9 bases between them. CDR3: CSVEGLTMNTEAFF. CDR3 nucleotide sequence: TGCAGCGTTGAAGGTTTAACCATGAACACTGAAGCTTTCTTT.

The DNA for the CDR3 is TGTGCCACCAGTGATAGAGACAGAACGAACACCGGGGAGCTGTTTTTT. Its protein is CATSDRDRTNTGELFF. This chain joins TRBV24-1 and TRBJ2-2; possible D gene TRBD1, 5 bases. Trimming removed 3 bases at V and 0 bases at J, with 10 bases between. The CDR3 totals 16 residues. Germline CDR1 KGHDR, CDR2 SFDVKD.